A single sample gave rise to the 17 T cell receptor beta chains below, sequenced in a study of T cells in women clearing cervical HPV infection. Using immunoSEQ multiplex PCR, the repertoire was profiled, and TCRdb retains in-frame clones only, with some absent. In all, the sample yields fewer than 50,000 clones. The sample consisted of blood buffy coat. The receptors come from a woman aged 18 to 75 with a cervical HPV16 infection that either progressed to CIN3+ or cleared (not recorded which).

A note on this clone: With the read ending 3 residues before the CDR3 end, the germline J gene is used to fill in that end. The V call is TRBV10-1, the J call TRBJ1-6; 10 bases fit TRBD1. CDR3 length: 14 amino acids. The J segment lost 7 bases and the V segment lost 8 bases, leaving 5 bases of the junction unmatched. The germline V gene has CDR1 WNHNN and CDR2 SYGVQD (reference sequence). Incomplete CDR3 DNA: TGCGCCAGCCGGGACAGGGGAGCGAATTCACCC. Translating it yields CASRDRGANSP. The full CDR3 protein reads CASRDRGANSPLHF.

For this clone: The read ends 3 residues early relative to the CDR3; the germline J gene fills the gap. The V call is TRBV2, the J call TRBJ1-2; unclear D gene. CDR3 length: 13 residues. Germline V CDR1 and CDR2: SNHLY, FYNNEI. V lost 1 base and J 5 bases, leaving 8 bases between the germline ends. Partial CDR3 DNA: TGTGCCAGCAGTGAAGACCTAGCTTATGGC. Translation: CASSEDLAYG. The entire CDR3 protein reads CASSEDLAYGYTF.

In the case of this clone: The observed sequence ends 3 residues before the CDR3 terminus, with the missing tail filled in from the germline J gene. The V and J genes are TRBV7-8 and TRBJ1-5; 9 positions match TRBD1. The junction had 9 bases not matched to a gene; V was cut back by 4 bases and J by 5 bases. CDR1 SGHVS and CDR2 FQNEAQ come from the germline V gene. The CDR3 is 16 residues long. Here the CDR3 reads CASSSRGQGKDQPQHF. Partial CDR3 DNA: TGTGCCAGCAGCTCCAGGGGACAGGGCAAAGATCAGCCC.

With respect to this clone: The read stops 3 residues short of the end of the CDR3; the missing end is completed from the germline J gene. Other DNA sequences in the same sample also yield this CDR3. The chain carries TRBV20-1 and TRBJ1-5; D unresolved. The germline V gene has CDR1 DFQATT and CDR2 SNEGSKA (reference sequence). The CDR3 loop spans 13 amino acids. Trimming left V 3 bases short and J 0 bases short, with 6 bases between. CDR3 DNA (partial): TGCAGTGCTAGCAGTGATAGCAATCAGCCC. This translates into CSASSDSNQP. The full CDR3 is CSASSDSNQPQHF.

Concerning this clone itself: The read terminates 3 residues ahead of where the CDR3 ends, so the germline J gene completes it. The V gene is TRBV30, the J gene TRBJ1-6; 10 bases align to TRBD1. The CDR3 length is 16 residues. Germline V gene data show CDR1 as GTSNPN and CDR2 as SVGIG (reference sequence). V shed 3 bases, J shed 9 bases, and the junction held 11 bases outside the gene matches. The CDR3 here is CAWSPGQGFPGSPLHF. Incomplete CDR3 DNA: TGTGCCTGGAGCCCGGGACAGGGGTTCCCGGGTTCACCC. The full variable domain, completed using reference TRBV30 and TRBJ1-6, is SQTIHQWPATLVQPVGSPLSLECTVEGTSNPNLYWYRQAAGRGLQLLFYSVGIGQISSEVPQNLSASRPQDRQFILSSKKLLLSDSGFYLCAWSPGQGFPGSPLHFGNGTRLTVT.

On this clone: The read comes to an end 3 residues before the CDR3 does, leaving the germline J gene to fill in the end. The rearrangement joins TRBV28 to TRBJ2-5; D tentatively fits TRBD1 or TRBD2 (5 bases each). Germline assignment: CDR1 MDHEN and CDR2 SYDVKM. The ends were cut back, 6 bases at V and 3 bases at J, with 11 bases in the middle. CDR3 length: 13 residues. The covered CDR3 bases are TGTGCCAGCAGGGGAGCAGGGAAAGAGACC. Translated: CASRGAGKET. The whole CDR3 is CASRGAGKETQYF.

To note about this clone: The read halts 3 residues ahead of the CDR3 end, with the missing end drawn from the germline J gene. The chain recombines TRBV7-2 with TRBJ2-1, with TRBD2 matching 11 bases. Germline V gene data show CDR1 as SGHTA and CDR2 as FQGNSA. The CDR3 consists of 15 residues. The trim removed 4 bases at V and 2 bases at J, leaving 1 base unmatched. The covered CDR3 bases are TGTGCCAGCAGCTCGACTAGCGGGGCCTACAATGAG. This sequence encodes CASSSTSGAYNE. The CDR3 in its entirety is CASSSTSGAYNEQFF.

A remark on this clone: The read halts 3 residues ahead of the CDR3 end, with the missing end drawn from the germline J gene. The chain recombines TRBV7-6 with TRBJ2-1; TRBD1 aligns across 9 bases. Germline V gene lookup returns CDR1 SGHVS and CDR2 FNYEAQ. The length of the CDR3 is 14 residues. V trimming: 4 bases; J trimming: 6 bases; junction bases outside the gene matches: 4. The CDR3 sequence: CASSWGQGTNEQFF. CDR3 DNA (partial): TGTGCCAGCAGCTGGGGACAGGGCACCAATGAG.

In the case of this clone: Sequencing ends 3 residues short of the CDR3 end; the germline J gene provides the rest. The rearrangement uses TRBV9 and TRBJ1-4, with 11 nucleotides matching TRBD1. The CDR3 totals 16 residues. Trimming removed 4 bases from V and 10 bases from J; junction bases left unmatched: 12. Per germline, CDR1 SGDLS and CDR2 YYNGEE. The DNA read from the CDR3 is TGTGCCAGCAGCCCCCTCCCGGGACAGGGGGAAGGAAAA. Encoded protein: CASSPLPGQGEGK. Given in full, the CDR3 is CASSPLPGQGEGKLFF.

The part of the CDR3 DNA that was read is TGCAGCGTTGAAGATCAGGTTGAACCGGCCGCAGGTCGCACTGAA. Protein sequence: CSVEDQVEPAAGRTE. The full CDR3 sequence reads CSVEDQVEPAAGRTEAFF. J is TRBJ1-1 and V is TRBV29-1; the D is unclear. The read stops 3 residues short of the end of the CDR3; the missing end is completed from the germline J gene. The ends were cut back, 0 bases at V and 4 bases at J, with 24 bases in the middle. CDR3 size: 18 residues. The germline CDR1 and CDR2 sequences are SQVTM and ANQGSEA. Complete variable domain (other parts from reference TRBV29-1 and TRBJ1-1): SAVISQKPSRDICQRGTSLTIQCQVDSQVTMMFWYRQQPGQSLTLIATANQGSEATYESGFVIDKFPISRPNLTFSTLTVSNMSPEDSSIYLCSVEDQVEPAAGRTEAFFGQGTRLTVV.

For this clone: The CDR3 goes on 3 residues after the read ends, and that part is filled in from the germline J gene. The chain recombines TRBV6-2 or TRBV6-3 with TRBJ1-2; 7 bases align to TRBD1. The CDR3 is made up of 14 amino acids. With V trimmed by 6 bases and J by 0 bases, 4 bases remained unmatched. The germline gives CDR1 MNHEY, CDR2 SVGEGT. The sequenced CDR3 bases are TGTGCCAGCAGGAGGGACAGCTCTAACTATGGC. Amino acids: CASRRDSSNYG. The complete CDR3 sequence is CASRRDSSNYGYTF.

Incomplete CDR3 DNA: TGTGCCAGTAGACTGACCGTGGGGACTAAATCCTACGAG. It is translated as CASRLTVGTKSYE. The whole CDR3 region reads CASRLTVGTKSYEQYF. The chain joins TRBV19 to TRBJ2-7; TRBD2 aligns across 7 bases. The CDR3 extends 3 residues past the end of the read, so its final part is completed from the germline J gene. Trimming cost V 6 bases and J 1 base; bases outside gene matches: 12. CDR3 size: 16 residues. The germline V gene encodes CDR1 LNHDA and CDR2 SQIVND (reference sequence).

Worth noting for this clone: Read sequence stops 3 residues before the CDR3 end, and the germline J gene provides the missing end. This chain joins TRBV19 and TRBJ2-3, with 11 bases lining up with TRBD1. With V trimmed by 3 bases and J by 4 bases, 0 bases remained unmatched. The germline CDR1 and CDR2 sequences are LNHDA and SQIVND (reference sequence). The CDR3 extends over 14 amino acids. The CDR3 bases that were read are TGTGCCAGTAGTATGGGACAGGGGGCAGATACG. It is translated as CASSMGQGADT. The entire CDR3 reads CASSMGQGADTQYF.

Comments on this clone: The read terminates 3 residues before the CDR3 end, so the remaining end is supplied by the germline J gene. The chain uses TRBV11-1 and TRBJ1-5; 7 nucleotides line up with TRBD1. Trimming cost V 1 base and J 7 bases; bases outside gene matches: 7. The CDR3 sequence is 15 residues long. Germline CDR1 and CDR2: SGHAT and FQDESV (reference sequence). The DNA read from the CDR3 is TGTGCCAGCAGCTTAGGACCAGGGGGTGGACAGCCC. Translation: CASSLGPGGGQP. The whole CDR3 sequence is CASSLGPGGGQPQHF.

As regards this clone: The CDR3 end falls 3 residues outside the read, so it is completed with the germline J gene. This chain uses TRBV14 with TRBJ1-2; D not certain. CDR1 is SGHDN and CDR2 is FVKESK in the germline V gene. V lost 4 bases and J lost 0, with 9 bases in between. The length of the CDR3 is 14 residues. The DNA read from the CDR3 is TGTGCCAGCAGCCTACACAGAGCTAACTATGGC. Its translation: CASSLHRANYG. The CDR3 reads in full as CASSLHRANYGYTF.

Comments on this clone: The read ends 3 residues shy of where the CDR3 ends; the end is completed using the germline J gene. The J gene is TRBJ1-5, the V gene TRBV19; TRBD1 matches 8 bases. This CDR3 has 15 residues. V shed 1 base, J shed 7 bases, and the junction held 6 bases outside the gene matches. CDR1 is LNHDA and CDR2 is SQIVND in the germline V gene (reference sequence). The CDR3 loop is CASSIAAGGVQPQHF. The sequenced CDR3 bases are TGTGCCAGTAGTATAGCGGCAGGGGGCGTCCAGCCC.

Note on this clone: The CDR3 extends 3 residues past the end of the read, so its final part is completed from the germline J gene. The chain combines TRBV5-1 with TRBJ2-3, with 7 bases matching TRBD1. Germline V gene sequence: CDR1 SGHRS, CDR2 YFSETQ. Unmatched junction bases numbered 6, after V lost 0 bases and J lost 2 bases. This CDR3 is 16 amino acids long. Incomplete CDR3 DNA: TGCGCCAGCAGCTTGGCTGGGGGACAGAACACAGATACG. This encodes CASSLAGGQNTDT. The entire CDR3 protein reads CASSLAGGQNTDTQYF.